Sequencing of this T cell receptor (beta chain) was carried out in a study of immune cell composition in non-small cell lung cancer. Here immunoSEQ multiplex PCR was the method, and the copy in TCRdb shows in-frame clones only, minus some. The sample has about 13,000 clones, roughly 74% seen once. This clone was recorded once. The germline CDR1 and CDR2 sequences are LNHDA and SQIVND (reference sequence). The CDR3 has 14 residues. V gave up 4 bases and J gave up 0 bases, with 7 bases separating them. V usage is TRBV19 and J usage is TRBJ1-5; a possible D gene is TRBD1 (6 bases). The source of this sequence is a human donor with non-small cell lung cancer. Source material: lung tumor tissue. This chain's CDR3 is CASSRDNSNQPQHF. The CDR3 DNA follows: TGTGCCAGTAGTAGGGACAATAGCAATCAGCCCCAGCATTTT.